This record looks at one T cell receptor (beta chain) sequence and its context. The source of the sample is a study of T cell changes during pregnancy in multiple sclerosis. Method: immunoSEQ multiplex PCR; TCRdb's copy keeps in-frame clones and lacks some. This table holds about 68,000 clones, less than 95% found once. The length of the CDR3 is 14 residues. V gave up 8 bases and J gave up 0 bases, with 8 bases separating them. The germline gives CDR1 MNHEY, CDR2 SVGAGI. The material was peripheral blood, obtained in the second trimester of pregnancy. The chain has TRBV6-5 and TRBJ1-6; possible D gene TRBD1, 6 bases. This TCR derives from a female donor with multiple sclerosis, enrolled in a pregnancy study. CDR3 coding DNA: TGTGCCAGCCAAGGGGGCTCCTATAATTCACCCCTCCACTTT. It codes for CASQGGSYNSPLHF.